This T cell receptor (beta chain) was found in a study of post-analysis software for immune sequencing data. Study-level background: Patients with relapsing-remitting, secondary progressive and progressive-relapsing multiple sclerosis courses were all represented.

Unique molecular identifiers had been added to the TCR beta cDNA libraries. TCRdb recomputed calls from the PCR reads with MiXCR, one row per CDR3 protein. The sample includes hundreds of thousands of distinct CDR3 sequences, about 40% of them seen just once. The CDR3 totals 15 residues. Per germline, CDR1 LGHNA and CDR2 YNFKEQ. Trimming stripped 2 bases from V and 1 base from J, with 9 bases between. General study findings and limits: The five TRBV segments detected at higher frequency in patients than in controls included TRBV5-6, TRBV5-1 and TRBV20-1. Strong same-batch co-clustering of samples appeared with F measure clustering. Compared against controls, patients with multiple sclerosis displayed significantly lower normalized Chao1 diversity.

About this clonotype: Its antigen is undetermined.

This sequence originates from a girl aged 5-17 years with multiple sclerosis. The specimen sequenced was blood. The chain carries TRBV4-2 and TRBJ1-5, with D perhaps matching TRBD1 (6 bases). CDR3: CASSQIGGSNQPQHF. The CDR3, as DNA: TGTGCCAGCAGCCAAATAGGGGGGAGCAATCAGCCCCAGCATTTT.